This TCR beta chain comes out of a study of T cells after yellow fever vaccination. Study-level information: Preparation of the low-cell-number fractions used SMART-Seq v4 Ultra Low Input.

Notes on the study in general: Booster samples showed a return of most primary-vaccination clones (roughly 96% CD4, 70% to 90% CD8). Any FACS-sorted repertoire could hold abundant clonotypes that contaminate it from the bulk population. A minor fraction of clonotypes spanned both CD4 and CD8 compartments.

TCRdb redid the calling of the 5' RACE reads with MiXCR, one entry per CDR3 protein. The sample holds 250,000 or so distinct CDR3 sequences, about 3.7% seen once. There are many counts of this clonotype. Its antigen remains unidentified. The CDR3 contains 13 residues. Germline V gives CDR1 GTSNPN, CDR2 SVGIG (reference sequence). Trimming shortened V by 7 bases and J by 1 base, and 10 bases separated the two germline ends. The clonotype originates from a young man who received the YFV17D yellow fever vaccine. The sequences come from PBMCs, collected 15 days after the yellow fever booster vaccination. The rearrangement joins TRBV30 to TRBJ2-2; D perhaps matches TRBD1 (6 bases). CDR3 loop: CASPTGNTGELFF. The CDR3 bases are TGTGCCTCCCCGACAGGGAACACCGGGGAGCTGTTTTTT.